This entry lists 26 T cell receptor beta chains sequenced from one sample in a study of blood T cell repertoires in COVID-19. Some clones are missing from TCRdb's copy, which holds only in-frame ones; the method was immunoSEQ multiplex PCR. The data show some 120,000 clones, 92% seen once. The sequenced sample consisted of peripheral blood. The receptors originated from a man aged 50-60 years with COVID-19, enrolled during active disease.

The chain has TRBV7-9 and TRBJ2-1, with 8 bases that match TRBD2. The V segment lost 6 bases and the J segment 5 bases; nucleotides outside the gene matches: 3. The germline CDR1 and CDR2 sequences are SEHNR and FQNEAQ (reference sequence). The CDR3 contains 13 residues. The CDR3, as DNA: TGTGCCAGCAGGTTACTAGCGGACAATGAGCAGTTCTTC. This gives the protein CASRLLADNEQFF.

This chain's CDR3 is CASSPLGGLNTEAFF. The CDR3, as DNA: TGCGCCAGCAGCCCTTTGGGGGGACTGAACACTGAAGCTTTCTTT. The genes are TRBV5-1 and TRBJ1-1, with D tentatively TRBD1 (5 bases). The CDR3 runs 15 residues. With 4 bases removed from V and 0 bases from J, the gap between germline ends came to 13 bases. The germline V gene has CDR1 SGHRS and CDR2 YFSETQ.

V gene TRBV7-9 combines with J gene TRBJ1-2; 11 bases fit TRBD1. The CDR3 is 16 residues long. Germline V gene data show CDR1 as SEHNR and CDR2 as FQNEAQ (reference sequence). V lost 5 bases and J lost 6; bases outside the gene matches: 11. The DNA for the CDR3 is TGTGCCAGCAGCCGAACGGATCCGGGACAGGGGGATGGCTACACCTTC. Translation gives CASSRTDPGQGDGYTF. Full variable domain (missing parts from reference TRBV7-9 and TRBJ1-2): DTGVSQNPRHKITKRGQNVTFRCDPISEHNRLYWYRQTLGQGPEFLTYFQNEAQLEKSRLLSDRFSAERPKGSFSTLEIQRTEQGDSAMYLCASSRTDPGQGDGYTFGSGTRLTVV.

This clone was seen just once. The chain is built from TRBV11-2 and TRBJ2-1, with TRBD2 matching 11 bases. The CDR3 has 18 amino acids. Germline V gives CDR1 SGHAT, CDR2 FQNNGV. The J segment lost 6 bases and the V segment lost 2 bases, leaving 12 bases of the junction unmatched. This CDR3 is CASSLIFGRTSGFNEQFF. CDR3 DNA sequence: TGTGCCAGCAGCTTAATTTTCGGTAGGACTAGCGGGTTCAATGAGCAGTTCTTC.

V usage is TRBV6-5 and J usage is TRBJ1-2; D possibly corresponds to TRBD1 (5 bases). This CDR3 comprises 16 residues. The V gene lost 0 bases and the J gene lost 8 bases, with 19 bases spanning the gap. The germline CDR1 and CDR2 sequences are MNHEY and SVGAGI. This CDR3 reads CASSYSGARIPTGYTF. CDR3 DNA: TGTGCCAGCAGTTACTCAGGGGCACGCATCCCGACGGGCTACACCTTC.

The CDR3 is CASSPQGQAGKANYGYTF. Written as DNA, the CDR3 is TGTGCCAGCAGCCCCCAAGGACAGGCCGGGAAGGCTAACTATGGCTACACCTTC. V is TRBV9 and J is TRBJ1-2; 7 nucleotides match TRBD1. The V segment lost 4 bases and the J segment 0 bases; nucleotides outside the gene matches: 15. The CDR3 runs to 18 residues. From germline, CDR1 is SGDLS and CDR2 YYNGEE. The whole variable domain, remainder taken from reference TRBV9 and TRBJ1-2, is DSGVTQTPKHLITATGQRVTLRCSPRSGDLSVYWYQQSLDQGLQFLIQYYNGEERAKGNILERFSAQQFPDLHSELNLSSLELGDSALYFCASSPQGQAGKANYGYTFGSGTRLTVV.

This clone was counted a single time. The CDR3 region is CASSPMGREQFF. The CDR3 bases are TGTGCCAGCAGCCCCATGGGGAGAGAGCAGTTCTTC. The V and J genes are TRBV6-6 and TRBJ2-1, with D maybe TRBD2 (5 bases). This CDR3 comprises 12 residues. V lost 6 bases, J lost 10 bases, and 13 bases lay in between. The germline V gene has CDR1 MNHNY and CDR2 SVGAGI (reference sequence).

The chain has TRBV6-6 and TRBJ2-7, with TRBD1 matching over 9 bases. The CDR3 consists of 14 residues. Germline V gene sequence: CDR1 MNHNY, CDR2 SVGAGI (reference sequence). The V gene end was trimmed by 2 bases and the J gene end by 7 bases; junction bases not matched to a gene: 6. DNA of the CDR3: TGTGCCAGCAGTTACGGACAGGGGACACGGGAGCAGTACTTC. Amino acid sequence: CASSYGQGTREQYF.

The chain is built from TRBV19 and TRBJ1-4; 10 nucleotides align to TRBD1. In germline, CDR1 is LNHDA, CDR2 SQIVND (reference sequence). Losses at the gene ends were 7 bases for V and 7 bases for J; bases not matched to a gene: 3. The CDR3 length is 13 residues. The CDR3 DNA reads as TGTGCCAGTACCAGGGACAGGGGTGAAAAACTGTTTTTT. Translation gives CASTRDRGEKLFF.

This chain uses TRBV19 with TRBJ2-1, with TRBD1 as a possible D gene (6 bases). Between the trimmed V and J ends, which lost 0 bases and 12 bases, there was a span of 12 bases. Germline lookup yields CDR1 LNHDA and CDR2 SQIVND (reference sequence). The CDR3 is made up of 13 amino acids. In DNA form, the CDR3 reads TGTGCCAGTAGTATAGATGAGGGGGTGGTGCAGTTCTTC. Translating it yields CASSIDEGVVQFF.

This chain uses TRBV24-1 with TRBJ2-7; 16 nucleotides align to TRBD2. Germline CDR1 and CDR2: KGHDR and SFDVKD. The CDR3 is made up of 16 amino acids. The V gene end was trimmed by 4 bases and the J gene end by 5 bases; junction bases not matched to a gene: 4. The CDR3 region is CATSDPGLAGGNEQYF. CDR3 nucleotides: TGTGCCACCAGTGACCCGGGACTAGCGGGAGGGAACGAGCAGTACTTC.

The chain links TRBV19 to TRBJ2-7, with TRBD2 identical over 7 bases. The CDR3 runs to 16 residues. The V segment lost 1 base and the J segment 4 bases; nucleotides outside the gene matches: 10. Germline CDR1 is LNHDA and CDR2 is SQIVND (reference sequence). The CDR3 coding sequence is TGTGCCAGTAGTATAGCCCCTAGCGGCCTTATTTACGAGCAGTACTTC. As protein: CASSIAPSGLIYEQYF.

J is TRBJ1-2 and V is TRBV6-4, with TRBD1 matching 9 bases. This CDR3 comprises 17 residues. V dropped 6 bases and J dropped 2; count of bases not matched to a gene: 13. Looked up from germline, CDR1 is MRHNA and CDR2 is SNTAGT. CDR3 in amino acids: CASRGSPTGQGNYGYTF. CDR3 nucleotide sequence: TGTGCCAGCAGGGGGTCACCCACCGGACAGGGGAACTATGGCTACACCTTC.

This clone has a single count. Written as DNA, the CDR3 is TGTGCCAGCAGTTTAAACGGGGGCAATCAGCCCCAGCATTTT. This encodes CASSLNGGNQPQHF. The chain recombines TRBV27 with TRBJ1-5; the D is unclear. Per germline, CDR1 MNHEY and CDR2 SMNVEV (reference sequence). The V gene lost 2 bases and the J gene lost 2 bases, with 7 bases spanning the gap. The CDR3 is 14 residues long.

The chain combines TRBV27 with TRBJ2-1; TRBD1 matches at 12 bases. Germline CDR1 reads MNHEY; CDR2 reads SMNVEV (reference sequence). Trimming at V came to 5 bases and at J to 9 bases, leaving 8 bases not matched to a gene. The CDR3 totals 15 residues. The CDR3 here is CASSLGTGGIFEQFF. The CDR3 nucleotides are TGTGCCAGCAGTCTCGGGACAGGGGGCATATTTGAGCAGTTCTTC.

CDR3: CASSLVRGGEQFF. As DNA, the CDR3 is TGTGCCAGCAGCTTAGTCAGGGGCGGTGAGCAGTTCTTC. The chain couples TRBV11-3 to TRBJ2-1; possibly TRBD1 for D (6 bases). Trimming pared 1 base from V and 9 bases from J, leaving 10 bases between. This CDR3 contains 13 residues. Germline V gives CDR1 SGHNT, CDR2 YENEEA.

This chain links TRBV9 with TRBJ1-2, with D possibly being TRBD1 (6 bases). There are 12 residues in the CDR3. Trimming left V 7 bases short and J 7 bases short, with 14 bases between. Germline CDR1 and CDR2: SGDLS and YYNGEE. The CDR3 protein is CASSRGARGYTF. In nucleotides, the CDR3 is TGTGCCAGCTCTCGGGGGGCTCGTGGCTACACCTTC.

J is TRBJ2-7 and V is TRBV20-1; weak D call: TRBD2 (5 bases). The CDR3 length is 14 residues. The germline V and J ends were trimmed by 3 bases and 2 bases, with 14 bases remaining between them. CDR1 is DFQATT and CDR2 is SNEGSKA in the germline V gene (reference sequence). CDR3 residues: CSASGTRDPYEQYF. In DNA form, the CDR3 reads TGCAGTGCTAGTGGTACTAGAGATCCCTACGAGCAGTACTTC.

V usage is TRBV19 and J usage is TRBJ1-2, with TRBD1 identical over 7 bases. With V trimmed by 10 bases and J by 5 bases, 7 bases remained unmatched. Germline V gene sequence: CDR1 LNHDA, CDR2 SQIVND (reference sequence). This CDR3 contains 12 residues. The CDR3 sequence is CATTGQNYGYTF. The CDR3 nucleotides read TGTGCCACTACGGGACAGAATTATGGCTACACCTTC.

CDR3 loop: CASSLGQGDEQFF. DNA for the CDR3: TGTGCCAGCAGTTTGGGACAGGGCGATGAGCAGTTCTTC. The chain uses TRBV27 and TRBJ2-1; TRBD1 matches at 9 bases. V shed 3 bases, J shed 8 bases, and the junction held 2 bases outside the gene matches. The CDR3 has 13 amino acids. Germline CDR1 MNHEY, CDR2 SMNVEV (reference sequence).

The CDR3 bases are TGTGCCAGTACAGACAGCTACACCGGGGAGCTGTTTTTT. Its protein is CASTDSYTGELFF. V gene TRBV19 combines with J gene TRBJ2-2; a possible D gene is TRBD1 (5 bases). Germline values: CDR1 LNHDA, CDR2 SQIVND (reference sequence). V dropped 7 bases and J dropped 3 bases, with 9 bases sitting between them. The CDR3 is 13 amino acids.

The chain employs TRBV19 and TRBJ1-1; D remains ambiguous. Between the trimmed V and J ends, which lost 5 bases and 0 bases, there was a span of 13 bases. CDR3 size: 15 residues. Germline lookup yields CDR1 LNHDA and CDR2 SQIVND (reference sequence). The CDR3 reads CASSLERIMNTEAFF. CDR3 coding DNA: TGTGCCAGTAGTTTGGAGAGAATCATGAACACTGAAGCTTTCTTT.

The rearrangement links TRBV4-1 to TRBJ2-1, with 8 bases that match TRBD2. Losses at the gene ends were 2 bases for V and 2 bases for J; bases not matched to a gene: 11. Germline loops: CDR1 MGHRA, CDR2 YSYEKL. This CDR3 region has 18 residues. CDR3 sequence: CASSQSADRLAPYNEQFF. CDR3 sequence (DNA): TGCGCCAGCAGCCAATCCGCGGACCGACTAGCGCCCTACAATGAGCAGTTCTTC.

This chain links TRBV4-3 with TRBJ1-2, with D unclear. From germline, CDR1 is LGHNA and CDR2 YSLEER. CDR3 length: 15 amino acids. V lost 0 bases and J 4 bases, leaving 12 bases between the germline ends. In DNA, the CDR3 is TGCGCCAGCAGCCAAGATTGGCGGCAAGTCTATGGCTACACCTTC. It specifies CASSQDWRQVYGYTF.

The CDR3 sequence is CASSSGQGVNQPQHF. CDR3 in DNA: TGTGCCAGCAGCTCGGGACAGGGGGTTAATCAGCCCCAGCATTTT. The chain employs TRBV6-5 and TRBJ1-5; 11 bases align to TRBD1. Per the germline V gene, CDR1 is MNHEY and CDR2 is SVGAGI. There are 15 residues in the CDR3. Trimming took 6 bases from V and 4 from J; bases not matched to a gene: 5.

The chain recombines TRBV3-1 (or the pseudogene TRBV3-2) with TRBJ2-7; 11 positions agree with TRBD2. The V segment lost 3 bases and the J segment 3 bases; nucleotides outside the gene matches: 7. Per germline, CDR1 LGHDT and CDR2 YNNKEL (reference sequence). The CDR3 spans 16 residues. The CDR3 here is CASSHPTSGRIYEQYV. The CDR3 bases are TGTGCCAGCAGCCATCCAACTAGCGGGAGAATCTACGAGCAGTACGTC.